This TCR beta chain appears in the sequencing data of a study of CD8 T cells in ankylosing spondylitis. The CDR3 is 9 residues long. Germline assignment: CDR1 KGHDR and CDR2 SFDVKD. V lost 12 bases to trimming and J lost 5 bases, with 7 bases between them. This clonotype was seen only once. Since a much larger clone is just one base distant, this may be a read error. The conserved closing phenylalanine or tryptophan is absent in this CDR3, likely reflecting a read error. MiXCR, run by TCRdb on the 5' RACE reads, gives a single entry per CDR3 protein. The profile shows around 150,000 distinct CDR3 sequences, about 7% of them singletons.

The chain carries TRBV24-1 and TRBJ2-7; unclear D gene. What was sequenced was blood, either unsorted or a sorted T cell fraction (not recorded which). The clonotype was recovered from a female donor with ankylosing spondylitis or in good health (not recorded which). Written as DNA, the CDR3 is TGTGCCTCTCCCCACGAGCAGTACCTC. Its protein is CASPHEQYL.